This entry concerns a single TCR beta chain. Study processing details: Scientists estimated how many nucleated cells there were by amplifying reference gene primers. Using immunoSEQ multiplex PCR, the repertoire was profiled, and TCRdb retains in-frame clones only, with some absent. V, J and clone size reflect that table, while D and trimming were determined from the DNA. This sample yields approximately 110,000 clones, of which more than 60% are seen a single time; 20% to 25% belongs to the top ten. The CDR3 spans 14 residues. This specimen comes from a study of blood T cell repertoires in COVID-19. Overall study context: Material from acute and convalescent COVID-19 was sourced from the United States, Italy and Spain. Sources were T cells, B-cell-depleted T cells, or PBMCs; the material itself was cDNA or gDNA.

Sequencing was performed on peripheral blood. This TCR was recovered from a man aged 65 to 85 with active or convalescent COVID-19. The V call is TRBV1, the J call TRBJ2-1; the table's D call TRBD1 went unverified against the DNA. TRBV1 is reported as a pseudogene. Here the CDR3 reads CTSSPRYQGFEQFF. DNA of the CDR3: TGCACCAGCAGCCCCAGATATCAGGGTTTTGAGCAGTTCTTC.